This note documents a single T cell receptor (beta chain) sequence. Its matching antigen is unknown. The authors ran a second PCR of 7 to 11 cycles using a sample-barcoded 5' primer and a J-beta primer mix. TCRdb reanalysed the 5' RACE reads using MiXCR and keeps one entry per CDR3 protein. The table lists 1.5 million or so distinct CDR3 sequences, approximately 42% of them singletons. They isolated at least 7 million PBMCs from each sample. The sample comes from a study of blood T cells in healthy people across ages. Study-level points and caveats: Both higher diversity and more naive CD4+ cells marked long-lived donors when set against aged donors.

Material: blood. The TCR comes from a woman younger than 30 in good health.

The DNA for the CDR3 is TGTGCCAGCAGCTCGCTAGGGCGTATGGCCCAGTACTTC. Protein product: CASSSLGRMAQYF. This chain connects TRBV5-6 to TRBJ2-5; D call uncertain. Deletions cut 3 bases from V and 9 bases from J, with 15 bases between. There are 13 residues in the CDR3. Germline CDR1 reads SGHDT; CDR2 reads YYEEEE.